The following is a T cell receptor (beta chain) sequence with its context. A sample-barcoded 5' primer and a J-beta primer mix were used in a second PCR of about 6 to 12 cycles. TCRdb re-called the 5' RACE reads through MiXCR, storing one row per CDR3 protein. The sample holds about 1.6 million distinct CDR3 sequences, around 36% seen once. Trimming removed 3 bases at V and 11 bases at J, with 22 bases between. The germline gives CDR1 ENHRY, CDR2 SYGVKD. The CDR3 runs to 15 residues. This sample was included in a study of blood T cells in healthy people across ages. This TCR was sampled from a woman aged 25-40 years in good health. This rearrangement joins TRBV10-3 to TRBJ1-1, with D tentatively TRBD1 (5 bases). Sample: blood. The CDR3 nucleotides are TGTGCCATCAGTGAATACAAACCGGGGCAAGAGGACGCTTTCTTT. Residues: CAISEYKPGQEDAFF.